This record covers a single T cell receptor (beta chain). Its target is not known. V lost 9 bases and J lost 6; bases outside the gene matches: 11. The CDR3 is 13 amino acids. Germline lookup yields CDR1 SNHLY and CDR2 FYNNEI. Every sample yielded at least 6.5 million isolated PBMCs. This record belongs to a study of blood T cells in healthy people across ages. Study outcomes and limitations: When set beside aged donors, long-lived donors presented more naive CD4+ cells and higher diversity. Naive and antigen-experienced cells could not be conclusively compared, given unsorted PBMCs.

It was with a sample-barcoded 5' primer and a J-beta primer mix that a second PCR of roughly 7 to 12 cycles was run. TCRdb recomputed calls from the 5' RACE reads with MiXCR, one row per CDR3 protein. The repertoire consists of fewer than 2 million distinct CDR3 sequences, with about two fifths occurring once and the leading ten covering around 23%. This chain uses TRBV2 with TRBJ2-7, with TRBD1 matching 7 bases. The clonotype originates from a human donor in good health. Sequencing used blood. The CDR3 sequence: CAREPQQGTEQYF. The DNA of the CDR3 is TGTGCCAGAGAGCCCCAACAGGGGACCGAGCAGTACTTC. The full variable domain, with the rest looked up from reference TRBV2 and TRBJ2-7, is EPEVTQTPSHQVTQMGQEVILRCVPISNHLYFYWYRQILGQKVEFLVSFYNNEISEKSEIFDDQFSVERPDGSNFTLKIRSTKLEDSAMYFCAREPQQGTEQYFGPGTRLTVT.